This T cell receptor (beta chain) is from a study of PD-1 blockade in classical Hodgkin lymphoma. Trimming cost V 6 bases and J 10 bases, with 21 bases left between them. Germline V CDR1 and CDR2: MNHEY, SMNVEV (reference sequence). CDR3 size: 14 residues. General study points: A reduction in baseline TCR diversity was reportedly seen in newly diagnosed patients relative to healthy donors. When nivolumab was started under 1 year after ASCT, patients were excluded. Similar baseline diversity was found in complete responders and newly diagnosed patients.

Sequencing was performed with immunoSEQ multiplex PCR; in TCRdb, only in-frame clones are kept and a portion is missing. This repertoire shows under 45,000 clones, more than 70% found once; its top ten account for 20% to 25%. With no exception, relapse followed autologous stem cell transplantation in all patients, and brentuximab vedotin exposure varied. Relapsed/refractory classical Hodgkin lymphoma patients had complete, partial or progressive responses. Worth noting for this clone: The antigen is undetermined.

The sample consisted of peripheral blood mononuclear cells (PBMCs), taken at baseline. The rearrangement uses TRBV27 and TRBJ1-1, with TRBD1 as a possible D gene (5 bases). This TCR derives from a human donor with classical Hodgkin lymphoma. The CDR3 DNA sequence: TGTGCCAGCAGCTTAACACAGGCCGCCGGTGGAGCTTTCTTT. Its translation is CASSLTQAAGGAFF.